These 6 T cell receptor beta chains share one sample of origin, sequenced in a study of human T cells and chemical hapten exposure listed by TCRdb under 2021. Receptor libraries were prepared by RACE. TCRdb names NextSeq 500 as the instrument used. TCRdb redid the processing of the public reads, applying fastp at Q25 and MiXCR, and retained in-frame beta chains. Rows with a matching CDR3 protein are joined into one entry that keeps the most common DNA and genes. The sample table records nearly 350,000 distinct CDR3 sequences; around 6.9% of these occur just once. More than 7% of the sample rests with the top ten. The time point label, as the study defines it: patch test 1, 2 weeks after DPC sensitization. The sample's treatment or condition label, in plain terms: therapeutic diphenylcyclopropenone sensitization with weekly scalp DPC. Here the sequenced sample was whole blood, taken in connection with sensitization to the hapten diphenylcyclopropenone (DPC). These receptors originate from a woman between 18 and 29 years old with alopecia areata. Some clones in this sample may be carry-over from other donors' samples.

This clonotype occurred many times. This chain links TRBV2 with TRBJ2-4, with D unclear. The CDR3 runs to 14 residues. Trimming cost V 2 bases and J 0 bases, with 5 bases left between them. Looked up from germline, CDR1 is SNHLY and CDR2 is FYNNEI. This CDR3 reads CASSEKLAKNIQYF. The CDR3, as DNA: TGTGCCAGCAGTGAAAAGTTAGCCAAAAACATTCAGTACTTC.

Notes on this clonotype: A much larger clone lies a single base off, so this may be a read error. The chain links TRBV12-3 or TRBV12-4 to TRBJ2-5; a possible D gene is TRBD1 (6 bases). V gave up 2 bases and J gave up 1 base, with 11 bases separating them. This CDR3 is 15 amino acids long. The chain's CDR3 is CASSLTGQVQETQYF. In DNA, the CDR3 is TGTGCCAGCAGTTTAACGGGACAAGTCCAAGAGACCCAGTACTTC.

Only a few counts were recorded for this clonotype. The rearrangement uses TRBV29-1 and TRBJ2-3, with D possibly being TRBD1 (6 bases). Germline-derived CDR1 and CDR2 are SQVTM and ANQGSEA. The CDR3 is 17 amino acids. Trimming pared 3 bases from V and 7 bases from J, leaving 26 bases between. The CDR3 sequence: CSVEWRGGQTLYYTQYF. CDR3 in DNA: TGCAGCGTTGAGTGGAGAGGTGGACAGACCCTTTACTATACGCAGTATTTT.

The chain recombines TRBV12-3 or TRBV12-4 with TRBJ2-1, with 12 positions matching TRBD2. This CDR3 comprises 15 residues. Germline trimming cut 5 bases from V and 6 bases from J; bases unmatched to any gene: 5. The DNA of the CDR3 is TGTGCCAGCAGTGTACCTAGCGGGGGGGCCAATGAGCAGTTCTTC. This encodes CASSVPSGGANEQFF.

A remark on this clonotype: Since a much larger clone is just one base distant, this may be a read error. The chain carries TRBV20-1 and TRBJ1-1; D may be TRBD1 (5 bases). Germline V CDR1 and CDR2: DFQATT, SNEGSKA (reference sequence). CDR3 length equals 12 residues. DNA of the CDR3: TGCTGTGCTAGTACAGGCTGGACTGAAGCTTTCTTT. Translating gives CCASTGWTEAFF.

Only a few counts were recorded for this clonotype. This chain connects TRBV4-3 to TRBJ2-3; TRBD1 is a possible D gene (5 bases). The CDR3 has 13 residues. Germline loops: CDR1 LGHNA, CDR2 YSLEER. Trimming cost V 5 bases and J 4 bases, with 10 bases left between them. The CDR3 nucleotides read TGCGCCAGCAGCGTAACCAGGGCAGATACGCAGTATTTT. Residues: CASSVTRADTQYF.